Below are 10 T cell receptor beta chains sequenced from a single sample in a study of blood T cell repertoires in COVID-19. Measured with immunoSEQ multiplex PCR; TCRdb has only the in-frame clones, and not every one. Here the sample spans roughly 46,000 clones, 75% to 90% being singletons. The sequencing input was peripheral blood. These TCRs come from a human donor with active COVID-19. The donor label of this sample is uncertain.

This clone qualifies as medium-sized (0.01 to 0.1%). Germline is not matched at one junction end, which may reflect a read error. The chain recombines TRBV11-1 with TRBJ2-1; 12 bases map to TRBD2. The germline CDR1 and CDR2 sequences are SGHAT and FQDESV (reference sequence). The CDR3 consists of 15 residues. The CDR3 DNA reads TGTGCCAGCAGCCTAGCGGGGGGGCAAGGGAATGAGCAGTTCTTC. Translated, it gives CASSLAGGQGNEQFF.

The CDR3 sequence is CASNDRGPGRTKPQHF. DNA for the CDR3: TGTGCCAGCAACGACAGGGGGCCGGGAAGAACGAAGCCCCAGCATTTT. The chain combines TRBV6-6 with TRBJ1-5; 10 nucleotides align to TRBD1. Trimming removed 7 bases from V and 8 bases from J; junction bases left unmatched: 14. This CDR3 has 16 residues. Per germline, CDR1 MNHNY and CDR2 SVGAGI (reference sequence).

This clone was detected a few times. V and J are TRBV7-2 and TRBJ2-1, with D uncertain. Per germline, CDR1 SGHTA and CDR2 FQGNSA. The V gene lost 2 bases and the J gene lost 4 bases, with 6 bases spanning the gap. The CDR3 covers 13 residues. The CDR3: CASSLTNYNEQFF. The CDR3 DNA sequence: TGTGCCAGCAGCTTAACTAATTACAATGAGCAGTTCTTC.

This clone showed up just once. The chain uses TRBV7-2 and TRBJ2-3; TRBD1 might be the D (5 bases). Per germline, CDR1 SGHTA and CDR2 FQGNSA. The length of the CDR3 is 16 residues. The V end was cut by 3 bases, the J end by 1 base, with 14 bases between. The DNA of the CDR3 is TGTGCCAGCAGCTTTTGGGGCCGTGGGGGCACAGATACGCAGTATTTT. As protein: CASSFWGRGGTDTQYF.

This rearrangement joins TRBV2 to TRBJ1-2, with 8 bases identical to TRBD1. The germline V gene encodes CDR1 SNHLY and CDR2 FYNNEI. Germline trimming cut 9 bases from V and 8 bases from J; bases unmatched to any gene: 11. This CDR3 region has 13 residues. The CDR3 protein is CASEPDREIGYTF. The CDR3 nucleotides read TGTGCCAGTGAGCCGGACAGGGAAATAGGCTACACCTTC.

This clone was recorded a few times. The V gene is TRBV6-5, the J gene TRBJ1-5, with 8 bases lining up with TRBD1. Germline V CDR1 and CDR2: MNHEY, SVGAGI. The CDR3 sequence is 15 residues long. With V trimmed by 1 base and J by 6 bases, 5 bases remained unmatched. The CDR3 bases are TGTGCCAGCAGTTACTTCCAGGGGGCTGGTCAGCCCCAGCATTTT. Protein: CASSYFQGAGQPQHF.

CDR3: CASSAGNTGELFF. The CDR3, as DNA: TGTGCCAGCAGTGCAGGGAACACCGGGGAGCTGTTTTTT. The chain is built from TRBV6-4 and TRBJ2-2; D is uncertain. V was trimmed by 4 bases and J by 1 base, leaving 4 bases between them. Germline lookup yields CDR1 MRHNA and CDR2 SNTAGT. The CDR3 sequence is 13 residues long.

This clone was seen only a few times. V is TRBV11-2 and J is TRBJ2-5, with D uncertain. Deletions cut 3 bases from V and 7 bases from J, with 15 bases between. CDR3 size: 14 residues. From germline, CDR1 is SGHAT and CDR2 FQNNGV. This CDR3 reads CASSFSDGGATQYF. The CDR3 coding sequence is TGTGCCAGCAGCTTCTCAGACGGCGGCGCGACCCAGTACTTC.

The V gene is TRBV2, the J gene TRBJ2-3; 7 bases match TRBD1. The germline gives CDR1 SNHLY, CDR2 FYNNEI. The CDR3 is 13 amino acids. V was pared by 11 bases and J by 1 base, with 6 bases of the junction left unmatched. For the CDR3, the DNA is TGTGCCGGAAACAGGGGAGGCACAGATACGCAGTATTTT. Its protein is CAGNRGGTDTQYF.

This clone was observed a few times. The J gene is TRBJ1-6, the V gene TRBV2, with TRBD1 matching over 9 bases. V lost 5 bases, J lost 9 bases, and 8 bases stayed unmatched. The CDR3 consists of 15 residues. CDR1 and CDR2 from the germline V gene are SNHLY and FYNNEI. The CDR3 DNA follows: TGTGCCAGCAGTCCTTTGGGGACAGGGAGTTCACCCCTCCACTTT. As protein: CASSPLGTGSSPLHF.